The next 24 T cell receptor beta chains were all read from a single sample in a study of T cell changes during pregnancy in multiple sclerosis (dated by TCRdb to about 2019). The method behind the library was the immunoSEQ multiplex PCR assay. TCRdb limited this immuneACCESS table to in-frame rearrangements with V and J called. A share of clones is missing; checked studies link under half to unresolved V genes, and the rest is unexplained. This sample is represented by some 97,000 clones; approximately 94% of them were singletons. The ten largest make up 1% to 1.5% of the sample. The material was peripheral blood, obtained in the second trimester of pregnancy. The receptors here all came from a female donor with multiple sclerosis, enrolled in a pregnancy study.

This chain joins TRBV19 and TRBJ1-5; D gene unclear. The V end lost 6 bases, the J end lost 0 bases, and 9 bases lay between the germline ends. The germline V gene has CDR1 LNHDA and CDR2 SQIVND (reference sequence). The CDR3 extends over 14 amino acids. CDR3 residues: CASSSGSSNQPQHF. Written as DNA, the CDR3 is TGTGCCAGTAGCAGCGGGAGTAGCAATCAGCCCCAGCATTTT.

The chain couples TRBV6-4 to TRBJ2-7, with 8 nucleotides matching TRBD1. Germline CDR1 is MRHNA and CDR2 is SNTAGT. The CDR3 runs to 14 residues. V lost 7 bases, J lost 3 bases, and 8 bases stayed unmatched. The CDR3 coding sequence is TGTGCCAGCACCCGTAGGGACAGGTTCTACGAGCAGTACTTC. Translating it yields CASTRRDRFYEQYF.

V gene TRBV28 combines with J gene TRBJ1-5, with D perhaps TRBD1 (5 bases). The CDR3 extends over 15 amino acids. Germline assignment: CDR1 MDHEN and CDR2 SYDVKM. The V gene lost 6 bases and the J gene lost 0 bases, with 12 bases spanning the gap. The CDR3 nucleotides are TGTGCCAGCAGCCTAGACAGAACTAGCAATCAGCCCCAGCATTTT. It is translated as CASSLDRTSNQPQHF.

This clone has only one observation. The V and J genes are TRBV28 and TRBJ2-2; TRBD2 matches 11 bases. CDR1 MDHEN and CDR2 SYDVKM come from the germline V gene. The CDR3 totals 14 residues. The V gene end was trimmed by 11 bases and the J gene end by 5 bases; junction bases not matched to a gene: 7. CDR3 nucleotides: TGTGCCGGCCGACTAGCGGGATCGACCGGGGAGCTGTTTTTT. Protein: CAGRLAGSTGELFF.

This chain uses TRBV2 with TRBJ2-7, with TRBD1 identical over 9 bases. Germline CDR1 SNHLY, CDR2 FYNNEI. The CDR3 is 17 amino acids. V dropped 6 bases and J dropped 2; count of bases not matched to a gene: 14. CDR3 DNA: TGTGCCAGCAGGGGACAGGGAAATCTAGGGATTACCTACGAGCAGTACTTC. Its translation is CASRGQGNLGITYEQYF.

CDR3 protein: CASSEAPLSGAYNEQFF. The CDR3 DNA sequence: TGTGCCAGCAGTGAAGCCCCTCTAAGCGGCGCTTACAATGAGCAGTTCTTC. The rearrangement joins TRBV6-1 to TRBJ2-1, with D perhaps TRBD2 (5 bases). This CDR3 is built from 17 residues. V was pared by 0 bases and J by 4 bases, with 16 bases between. CDR1 and CDR2 (germline): MNHNS, SASEGT.

This chain connects TRBV7-2 to TRBJ1-4, with D tentatively TRBD1 (5 bases). This CDR3 is 15 amino acids long. Germline CDR1 SGHTA, CDR2 FQGNSA. V lost 2 bases and J lost 5, with 12 bases in between. In nucleotides, the CDR3 is TGTGCCAGCAGCTTATTACCGGGGGAGAATGAAAAACTGTTTTTT. Its translation is CASSLLPGENEKLFF.

About this clone itself: Other DNA sequences from this sample encode an identical CDR3 as well. The chain carries TRBV20-1 and TRBJ2-5, with D possibly being TRBD1 (6 bases). The CDR3 is 11 residues long. The V end was cut by 5 bases, the J end by 5 bases, with 9 bases between. Germline lookup yields CDR1 DFQATT and CDR2 SNEGSKA (reference sequence). CDR3 sequence reads: CSASGEETQYF. The CDR3 bases are TGCAGTGCTTCAGGGGAGGAGACCCAGTACTTC.

The rearrangement uses TRBV7-6 and TRBJ1-1; D may be TRBD1 (6 bases). The CDR3 length is 14 residues. Trimming cost V 1 base and J 5 bases, with 11 bases left between them. Germline CDR1 is SGHVS and CDR2 is FNYEAQ. Here the CDR3 reads CASSLVEGGTEAFF. CDR3 DNA: TGTGCCAGCAGCTTAGTCGAGGGGGGGACTGAAGCTTTCTTT.

J is TRBJ2-1 and V is TRBV7-9, with 11 bases matching TRBD2. The germline CDR1 and CDR2 sequences are SEHNR and FQNEAQ (reference sequence). The CDR3 is 16 residues long. V lost 3 bases to trimming and J lost 5 bases; unmatched junction nucleotides: 6. CDR3 DNA: TGTGCCAGCAGCTTGACCGGGACTAGCGGAAACAATGAGCAGTTCTTC. Translation: CASSLTGTSGNNEQFF. The variable domain in full, completed from reference TRBV7-9 and TRBJ2-1, reads DTGVSQNPRHKITKRGQNVTFRCDPISEHNRLYWYRQTLGQGPEFLTYFQNEAQLEKSRLLSDRFSAERPKGSFSTLEIQRTEQGDSAMYLCASSLTGTSGNNEQFFGPGTRLTVL.

V and J are TRBV5-6 and TRBJ2-2; TRBD2 matches 8 bases. The junction had 4 bases not matched to a gene; V was cut back by 3 bases and J by 0 bases. The CDR3 spans 16 residues. Germline CDR1 reads SGHDT; CDR2 reads YYEEEE. The DNA of the CDR3 is TGTGCCAGCAGCTCTACTAGCGGCGCGAACACCGGGGAGCTGTTTTTT. Its protein is CASSSTSGANTGELFF.

V is TRBV7-7 and J is TRBJ2-1; D not resolved. Between the trimmed V and J ends, which lost 4 bases and 6 bases, there was a span of 10 bases. CDR1 is SSHAT, CDR2 FNYEAQ, per germline (reference sequence). The CDR3 extends over 13 amino acids. The CDR3 coding sequence is TGTGCCAGCAGCTCAGCGCAGCGCAATGAGCAGTTCTTC. Translating gives CASSSAQRNEQFF.

The chain employs TRBV14 and TRBJ2-5; D possibly corresponds to TRBD1 (5 bases). V lost 2 bases to trimming and J lost 5 bases, with 12 bases between them. The germline V gene encodes CDR1 SGHDN and CDR2 FVKESK. This CDR3 is built from 14 residues. CDR3 region: CASSQFGQSETQYF. The CDR3 bases are TGTGCCAGCAGCCAATTTGGACAATCGGAGACCCAGTACTTC.

CDR3 DNA: TGTGCCAGCAGTCTCCAGGGGCTCCCTGTGGACGAGCAGTACTTC. It specifies CASSLQGLPVDEQYF. This chain uses TRBV5-8 with TRBJ2-7; possible D gene TRBD1, 6 bases. Per the germline V gene, CDR1 is SGHTS and CDR2 is YDEGEE. This CDR3 comprises 15 residues. The ends were cut back, 5 bases at V and 5 bases at J, with 20 bases in the middle.

The chain carries TRBV11-2 and TRBJ2-7; D is uncertain. The CDR3 has 12 residues. Germline CDR1 and CDR2: SGHAT and FQNNGV. V was clipped by 5 bases and J by 7 bases, with 12 bases between them. The CDR3 bases are TGTGCCAGCAGCAAAGGCCCTAGGGAGCAGTACTTC. It yields the protein CASSKGPREQYF. The full variable domain, its missing parts supplied by reference TRBV11-2 and TRBJ2-7, is EAGVAQSPRYKIIEKRQSVAFWCNPISGHATLYWYQQILGQGPKLLIQFQNNGVVDDSQLPKDRFSAERLKGVDSTLKIQPAKLEDSAVYLCASSKGPREQYFGPGTRLTVT.

The chain uses TRBV9 and TRBJ2-2; the match to TRBD1 covers 11 bases. There are 15 residues in the CDR3. V lost 5 bases to trimming and J lost 5 bases; unmatched junction nucleotides: 5. Germline V gene sequence: CDR1 SGDLS, CDR2 YYNGEE. CDR3 in DNA: TGTGCCAGCAGTTCCGGACAGGGGGCAACCGGGGAGCTGTTTTTT. Protein product: CASSSGQGATGELFF.

The chain combines TRBV5-4 with TRBJ2-7, with 7 bases aligning to TRBD1. V was pared by 2 bases and J by 2 bases, with 1 base of the junction left unmatched. The CDR3 has 13 residues. Looked up from germline, CDR1 is SGHNT and CDR2 is YYREEE (reference sequence). CDR3 coding DNA: TGTGCCAGCAGCTTTACAGGGGCCTACGAGCAGTACTTC. Residues: CASSFTGAYEQYF. Full variable domain (missing parts from reference TRBV5-4 and TRBJ2-7): ETGVTQSPTHLIKTRGQQVTLRCSSQSGHNTVSWYQQALGQGPQFIFQYYREEENGRGNFPPRFSGLQFPNYSSELNVNALELDDSALYLCASSFTGAYEQYFGPGTRLTVT.

The genes are TRBV5-1 and TRBJ1-1; 7 nucleotides agree with TRBD1. Germline CDR1 is SGHRS and CDR2 is YFSETQ. V dropped 3 bases and J dropped 0; count of bases not matched to a gene: 2. The CDR3 is 14 residues long. The DNA for the CDR3 is TGCGCCAGCAGCTATACAGGGGTGAACACTGAAGCTTTCTTT. As protein: CASSYTGVNTEAFF.

This rearrangement joins TRBV4-1 to TRBJ2-2; 8 bases line up with TRBD1. From germline, CDR1 is MGHRA and CDR2 YSYEKL. The CDR3 consists of 15 residues. With V trimmed by 6 bases and J by 8 bases, 11 bases remained unmatched. In nucleotides, the CDR3 is TGCGCCAGCAGTCGGGCCCAGGGGGCATGGGGGGAGCTGTTTTTT. Translation: CASSRAQGAWGELFF.

There are a few counts of this clone. This rearrangement joins TRBV30 to TRBJ1-1, with D perhaps TRBD1 (5 bases). Trimming removed 4 bases from V and 0 bases from J, with 18 bases in between. CDR1 is GTSNPN, CDR2 SVGIG, per germline (reference sequence). The CDR3 is 16 residues long. CDR3 sequence: CAWIPNGRGMNTEAFF. In nucleotides, the CDR3 is TGTGCCTGGATCCCTAACGGGAGGGGCATGAACACTGAAGCTTTCTTT.

This clone has only one observation. The CDR3 DNA is TGTGCCAGCACAACGGAGAGCAATCAGCCCCAGCATTTT. It yields the protein CASTTESNQPQHF. The V call is TRBV2, the J call TRBJ1-5; D ambiguous. V was clipped by 7 bases and J by 1 base, with 8 bases between them. The CDR3 is 13 residues long. Germline V gene lookup returns CDR1 SNHLY and CDR2 FYNNEI.

J is TRBJ2-3 and V is TRBV29-1; D is perhaps TRBD1 (6 bases). Germline V gene data show CDR1 as SQVTM and CDR2 as ANQGSEA. The CDR3 consists of 17 residues. V lost 8 bases to trimming and J lost 0 bases, with 24 bases between them. The CDR3 nucleotides are TGCAGCTTCCTGGGGGCGAAAAAGAGGTCTAGCACAGATACGCAGTATTTT. It yields the protein CSFLGAKKRSSTDTQYF.

V gene TRBV9 combines with J gene TRBJ1-3; possible D gene TRBD1, 5 bases. Germline values: CDR1 SGDLS, CDR2 YYNGEE. CDR3 length: 15 amino acids. The germline V and J ends were trimmed by 0 bases and 2 bases, with 9 bases remaining between them. The CDR3 here is CASSVEAGTGNTIYF. CDR3 DNA: TGTGCCAGCAGCGTAGAGGCAGGGACTGGAAACACCATATATTTT.

This chain uses TRBV6-1 with TRBJ1-2; no reliable D call. This CDR3 is built from 14 residues. CDR1 and CDR2 from the germline V gene are MNHNS and SASEGT. V lost 0 bases and J lost 2, with 7 bases in between. In nucleotides, the CDR3 is TGTGCCAGCAGTGAAGCGAGGCCGAACTATGGCTACACCTTC. Translated: CASSEARPNYGYTF.